Listed below are T cell receptor beta chains from one sample, sequenced in a study of blood T cell repertoires in COVID-19. Sequenced by immunoSEQ multiplex PCR; TCRdb stores in-frame clones only, minus some. The sample yields approximately 280,000 clones, about nine tenths seen once. The specimen sequenced was peripheral blood. Receptors originate from a man aged 50 to 60 with acute or convalescent COVID-19. CDR3s include the opening cysteine and the closing phenylalanine or tryptophan. Fields, in order: CDR3 protein, J gene, V gene, clone size. For some rows the clone size is stated as once, few or many, or as a class when expanded; others skip it.

CATRRQTAGDSPLHF,TRBJ1-6,TRBV15,.
CASSQAPGQGFREQYF,TRBJ2-7,TRBV4-1,few
CASSQDPGNEKLFF,TRBJ1-4,TRBV4-1,.
CASSFLRQRGGITDTQYF,TRBJ2-3,TRBV27,.
CASSSGLAGGYYNEQFF,TRBJ2-1,TRBV5-5,.
CASSLVGGLNTEAFF,TRBJ1-1,TRBV5-6,.
CAWDNPNAEQYF,TRBJ2-7,TRBV30,.
CASSPGTGFGEAFF,TRBJ1-1,TRBV18,.
CASSPGPYEQYF,TRBJ2-7,TRBV7-9,.
CASRGQGVRRGSPLHF,TRBJ1-6,TRBV2,.
CASSRQVNQPQHF,TRBJ1-5,TRBV14,.
CASSLMQGAATEAFF,TRBJ1-1,TRBV5-6,.
CAISVRGDRDQPQHF,TRBJ1-5,TRBV10-3,.
CASSERGRSAGAFF,TRBJ1-1,TRBV6-1,.
CASSPMDRDYEQYF,TRBJ2-7,TRBV18,few
CASSHRDRQYSNQPQHF,TRBJ1-5,TRBV18,.
CASSESPESPLHF,TRBJ1-6,TRBV10-1,.
CASSLGQGREKLFF,TRBJ1-4,TRBV5-1,.
CASSYSTSGGQQFF,TRBJ2-1,TRBV6-6,once
CASTPEALPYEQYF,TRBJ2-7,TRBV7-8,.
CASRGSSDWYEQYF,TRBJ2-7,TRBV11-2,many
CASSSPRGRSYNEQFF,TRBJ2-1,TRBV10-2,.
CASSYYRAPSYEQYF,TRBJ2-7,TRBV6-5,once
CASSRAGPGPQHF,TRBJ1-5,TRBV19,.
CASSYSLGGSNTEAFF,TRBJ1-1,TRBV6-5,.
CASSLYRVGYTF,TRBJ1-2,TRBV12-3/TRBV12-4,.
CAIQGARYNEQFF,TRBJ2-1,TRBV15,.
CASSESRGNGYTF,TRBJ1-2,TRBV10-2,once
CASSLDFSSYNEQFF,TRBJ2-1,TRBV7-2,.
CASSEGQLAGTGELFF,TRBJ2-2,TRBV2,.
CASSRDRGPETQYF,TRBJ2-5,TRBV11-2,.
CASSEWGSSYNEQFF,TRBJ2-1,TRBV10-2,.
CASSLGERGTYGYTF,TRBJ1-2,TRBV5-1,.
CSARTGVHGELFF,TRBJ2-2,TRBV29-1,once
CASSLAVGGLNTEAFF,TRBJ1-1,TRBV7-6,.
CASSTGEGQPQHF,TRBJ1-5,TRBV18,.
CAISESQTGWREQYF,TRBJ2-7,TRBV10-3,.
CASSPPGAGGYNEQFF,TRBJ2-1,TRBV19,.
CASSVGSGGTDTQYF,TRBJ2-3,TRBV9,.
CSAEDFEQFF,TRBJ2-1,TRBV20-1,.